These 14 T cell receptor beta chains came from one sample sequenced in a study of tumor-infiltrating lymphocytes in primary liver carcinoma. Co-extraction yielded RNA and DNA from approximately 22-30 mg of unsorted bulk tissue. From around 520 ng of total RNA, TCR beta-specific cDNA was reverse-transcribed using a constant-region primer. Libraries of TCR beta came from three nested multiplex PCR rounds with slightly modified ARM-PCR. TRBV1-TRBV30 forward primers paired with a C-beta reverse primer were used in the first two PCR rounds, which ran approximately 10 cycles each. MiXCR was run by TCRdb on the multiplex PCR reads, yielding one entry per CDR3 protein. The data show roughly 48,000 distinct CDR3 sequences, about 80% seen once. The sample taken for sequencing was liver tumor tissue from sampling region 3. Subset given: tumor region T3, left-lateral pole. All receptors come from a man in his forties or fifties with primary liver carcinoma and hepatitis B virus infection.

As to this clonotype: This likely comes from a read error, as the CDR3 has no conserved phenylalanine or tryptophan at its end. The DNA is omitted, as the CDR3 cannot be located on it reliably, and the CDR3 follows TCRdb's listing. J is TRBJ2-7 and V is TRBV11-2. A total of 14 residues make up the CDR3, ends included. Germline values: CDR1 SGHAT, CDR2 FQNNGV. This chain's CDR3 is CASSLTGTAYEQYY.

CDR3 residues: CANSLGGSADNEQFF. The CDR3 region has the DNA TGTGCCAACAGTCTTGGCGGGAGTGCGGACAATGAGCAGTTCTTC. The V call is TRBV7-9, the J call TRBJ2-1; 7 nucleotides match TRBD2. Unmatched junction bases numbered 14, after V lost 10 bases and J lost 5 bases. There are 15 residues in the CDR3. CDR1 SEHNR and CDR2 FQNEAQ come from the germline V gene (reference sequence).

A note on this clonotype: This may come from a read error, since a much larger clone is one base off. The chain combines TRBV6-6 with TRBJ1-2; D not certain. Germline assignment: CDR1 MNHNY and CDR2 SVGAGI (reference sequence). This CDR3 is built from 13 residues. The CDR3 DNA reads as TGTGCCAGCAGTCAACGCGGCAGCTATGGCTGCACCTTC. Its protein product is CASSQRGSYGCTF.

Points on this clonotype: Mismatch with germline at one junction end may stem from a read error. J is TRBJ2-5 and V is TRBV5-4; 7 bases agree with TRBD1. The CDR3 spans 13 residues. The germline CDR1 and CDR2 sequences are SGHNT and YYREEE (reference sequence). CDR3 nucleotide sequence: TGTGCCACCATGGACAGGCCCGAGGAGACTCAGTACTTC. Translated: CATMDRPEETQYF.

A word on this clonotype: With a much larger clone just one base away, this may be a read error. This rearrangement joins TRBV10-3 to TRBJ2-1, with TRBD2 matching 13 bases. Trimming at V came to 4 bases and at J to 9 bases, leaving 9 bases not matched to a gene. There are 16 residues in the CDR3. The germline V gene encodes CDR1 ENHRY and CDR2 SYGVKD. In DNA form, the CDR3 reads TGTGCCATCAGTGCGGGACTAGCGGGATTAGGCAGTGAGCAGTTCTTC. Translated, it gives CAISAGLAGLGSEQFF.

Remarks on this clonotype: One base away lies a much larger clone, so this may be a sequencing read error. V gene TRBV4-2 combines with J gene TRBJ2-5, with 11 bases lining up with TRBD2. After removal of 2 bases from V and 10 bases from J, the junction contained 12 bases not matched to a gene. CDR3 length equals 16 residues. Germline V gene lookup returns CDR1 LGHNA and CDR2 YNFKEQ. Written as DNA, the CDR3 is TGTGCCAGCAGCCAACCTATAGCGGGAGGGGGAAGTATCCAGTACTTC. Protein product: CASSQPIAGGGSIQYF.

Comment on this clonotype: Mismatch with germline at one junction end may stem from a read error. The gene calls are TRBV6-6 and TRBJ1-1; D ambiguous. The germline CDR1 and CDR2 sequences are MNHNY and SVGAGI (reference sequence). The CDR3 covers 15 residues. DNA of the CDR3: TGTGCCAGCGGTTACGGATCTGCCGTCAACACTGAAGCTTTCTTT. Its protein is CASGYGSAVNTEAFF.

Comment on this clonotype: Its ends do not fully match the called genes, so a read error is possible. V usage is TRBV4-1 and J usage is TRBJ1-5, with 8 bases lining up with TRBD1. The CDR3 covers 15 residues. Germline CDR1 and CDR2: MGHRA and YSYEKL. DNA of the CDR3: TGCGTCAGCAGCCAACAGGGGGGTGGTAATCTGCCCCAGCATTTT. It specifies CVSSQQGGGNLPQHF.

This clonotype was observed a single time. This sequence joins TRBV11-2 and TRBJ1-1; no clear D gene. V lost 9 bases and J lost 5, with 19 bases in between. CDR3 length: 14 residues. Per the germline V gene, CDR1 is SGHAT and CDR2 is FQNNGV. The CDR3, as DNA: TGTGCCAGTAACACAGCCGATTCCGTAACTGAAGCTTTCTTT. Translated: CASNTADSVTEAFF. Variable domain in full (rest from reference TRBV11-2 and TRBJ1-1): EAGVAQSPRYKIIEKRQSVAFWCNPISGHATLYWYQQILGQGPKLLIQFQNNGVVDDSQLPKDRFSAERLKGVDSTLKIQPAKLEDSAVYLCASNTADSVTEAFFGQGTRLTVV.

A note on this clonotype: A much larger clone is a single base away; this may be a read error. This chain uses TRBV5-4 with TRBJ1-6, with 10 bases identical to TRBD1. The CDR3 runs 14 residues. Germline V lookup: CDR1 SGHNT, CDR2 YYREEE (reference sequence). The V and J ends lost 4 bases and 18 bases, in that order; junction bases with no gene match: 13. CDR3: CASSTGTGEQAPHF. The CDR3 region has the DNA TGTGCCAGCAGCACCGGGACAGGGGAACAAGCCCCCCACTTT.

Points on this clonotype: The germline gene is not matched at one end of the junction; a read error may be the cause. V and J are TRBV20-1 and TRBJ1-5; a possible D gene is TRBD1 (6 bases). This CDR3 has 17 amino acids. The germline V gene encodes CDR1 DFQATT and CDR2 SNEGSKA (reference sequence). Here the CDR3 DNA reads TGCAGTGCTAGGGTAAGGGGGGAACAGTTGAGCAATCAGCCCCAACATTTT. This gives the protein CSARVRGEQLSNQPQHF.

Note on this clonotype: A much more abundant neighbour one base away suggests this may be a read error. The chain is built from TRBV7-9 and TRBJ2-7; D unclear. The CDR3 loop spans 12 amino acids. Germline V gene data show CDR1 as SEHNR and CDR2 as FQNEAQ (reference sequence). The CDR3 region has the DNA TGTACCAGCAGCTTAGGAGTAAACGAGCAGTACTTC. This gives the protein CTSSLGVNEQYF.

A few counts support this clonotype. The germline gene is not matched at one end of the junction; a read error may be the cause. The J gene is TRBJ2-7, the V gene TRBV5-1, with unresolved D. This CDR3 has 14 amino acids. Germline assignment: CDR1 SGHRS and CDR2 YFSETQ. CDR3 region: CAGSLEQTAYEQYF. CDR3 coding DNA: TGCGCCGGCAGCCTCGAGCAGACTGCCTACGAGCAGTACTTC.

On this clonotype: Germline is not matched at one junction end, which may reflect a read error. V is TRBV28 and J is TRBJ2-1; TRBD2 aligns across 13 bases. The germline CDR1 and CDR2 sequences are MDHEN and SYDVKM. The CDR3 is 17 residues long. The CDR3 here is CASSLRYGLAGVDEQLF. CDR3 coding DNA: TGTGCCAGCAGTCTACGTTATGGACTAGCGGGGGTAGATGAGCAGCTCTTC.